This entry concerns a single T cell receptor beta chain. What it binds is not known. Use of 60 Vbeta and 13 Jbeta primers characterized the PCR. Sequencing used immunoSEQ multiplex PCR; TCRdb keeps in-frame clones, though not all of them. The specimen's table records approximately 190,000 clones. The data belong to a study of cytomegalovirus exposure and HLA in healthy donors. Study results and caveats: A later analysis reportedly found that, within productive TCRs, an Asian-associated ancestry cluster had fewer N-insertions than the mean observed across the approximately 690 donors. A highly shared variant cluster was judged a likely technical artifact. The study reported that TCR beta sequences accurately predicted HLA-A and HLA-B alleles in most subjects. Researchers had no immune exposure information except CMV serostatus available.

The CDR3 covers 12 residues. Trimming stripped 3 bases from V and 4 bases from J, with 6 bases between. The V gene's germline CDR1 is LNHDA and CDR2 SQIVND (reference sequence). The clonotype was recovered from a boy aged 5-17 years in good health and CMV-seronegative. This rearrangement joins TRBV19 to TRBJ1-1; possibly TRBD1 for D (6 bases). The sample comprised PBMCs. This chain's CDR3 is CASSMGATEAFF. The CDR3 bases are TGTGCCAGTAGTATGGGGGCCACTGAAGCTTTCTTT.